Shown below are 10 T cell receptor beta chains from a single sample sequenced in a study of blood T cells in healthy people across ages. The second PCR ran about 6 to 11 cycles with a sample-barcoded 5' primer and J-beta primers. From the 5' RACE reads, TCRdb called clonotypes with MiXCR, one entry per CDR3 protein. The repertoire holds around 1,700,000 distinct CDR3 sequences, with roughly 28% as singletons. What was sequenced was blood. Receptors were obtained from a woman under 40 in good health.

Only a few counts were recorded for this clonotype. The chain combines TRBV6-6 with TRBJ2-5; possible D gene TRBD2, 5 bases. This CDR3 is built from 16 residues. Germline CDR1 MNHNY, CDR2 SVGAGI (reference sequence). With 10 bases removed from V and 11 bases from J, the gap between germline ends came to 32 bases. The CDR3 reads CATTGRGFPRGGEQYF. CDR3 nucleotide sequence: TGTGCCACCACTGGGAGAGGGTTCCCGCGCGGTGGTGAGCAGTACTTC.

This clonotype occurred a few times. A much larger clone is a single base away; this may be a read error. This chain uses TRBV5-1 with TRBJ2-7; D remains ambiguous. The germline V gene has CDR1 SGHRS and CDR2 YFSETQ. This CDR3 comprises 11 residues. The CDR3 reads CASSFSDERYF. Written as DNA, the CDR3 is TGCGCCAGCAGCTTTAGTGACGAGCGGTACTTC. Combining the CDR3 with reference TRBV5-1 and TRBJ2-7 gives the whole variable domain KAGVTQTPRYLIKTRGQQVTLSCSPISGHRSVSWYQQTPGQGLQFLFEYFSETQRNKGNFPGRFSGRQFSNSRSEMNVSTLELGDSALYLCASSFSDERYFGPGTRLTVT.

This clonotype was counted between two and nine times. The rearrangement joins TRBV6-6 to TRBJ1-4; D remains unclear. The V gene's germline CDR1 is MNHNY and CDR2 SVGAGI (reference sequence). Trimming pared 11 bases from V and 8 bases from J, leaving 12 bases between. This CDR3 has 11 amino acids. CDR3 protein: CAPGRGEKLFF. The CDR3 DNA reads TGTGCCCCAGGTCGAGGAGAAAAACTGTTTTTT.

This clonotype was recorded a few times. The V and J genes are TRBV9 and TRBJ1-6; D gene unclear. This CDR3 spans 13 amino acids. Germline CDR1 is SGDLS and CDR2 is YYNGEE. V was cut by 0 bases and J by 13 bases, with 11 bases left in between. CDR3 DNA sequence: TGTGCCAGCAGCGTAGAAGGGCAAGGGCCCCTCCACTTT. Encoded protein: CASSVEGQGPLHF.

Worth noting for this clonotype: Since the CDR3 does not end with the conserved phenylalanine or tryptophan, this likely comes from a read error. The chain couples TRBV5-1 to TRBJ1-1; no clear D. Germline loops: CDR1 SGHRS, CDR2 YFSETQ. CDR3 length equals 15 residues. The germline V and J ends were trimmed by 2 bases and 0 bases, with 11 bases remaining between them. The CDR3 nucleotides are TGCGCCAGCAGCTTCCGGTCGGACGTGAACACTGAAGCTTTCGTT. Encoded protein: CASSFRSDVNTEAFV.

In the case of this clonotype: A much larger clone differs from this one at a single base, so this may be a read error. The V and J genes are TRBV29-1 and TRBJ1-6; TRBD1 matches 8 bases. Germline-derived CDR1 and CDR2 are SQVTM and ANQGSEA. CDR3 size: 13 residues. Here the CDR3 DNA reads TGCAGCGTTGGGGACAGGACTAATTCACCCATCCACTTT. This translates into CSVGDRTNSPIHF.

Remarks on this clonotype: One end of the junction is discordant with germline, which a read error may explain. For the CDR3, the DNA is TGTGTCATCAGTGAGTCGGAGGGGAACAACAATGAGCAGTTCTTC. Amino acid sequence: CVISESEGNNNEQFF. The chain is built from TRBV10-3 and TRBJ2-1; weak D call: TRBD2 (6 bases). Germline CDR1 ENHRY, CDR2 SYGVKD. This CDR3 has 15 residues.

The genes are TRBV7-9 and TRBJ2-2, with D possibly being TRBD2 (6 bases). Trimming left V 8 bases short and J 4 bases short, with 14 bases between. This CDR3 has 14 residues. Germline CDR1 SEHNR, CDR2 FQNEAQ (reference sequence). DNA of the CDR3: TGTGCCAGCGAGGAGGGCGTGGGCACCGGGGAGCTGTTTTTT. Translating it yields CASEEGVGTGELFF.

The chain is built from TRBV7-2 and TRBJ2-3; D is unresolved. The CDR3 length is 16 residues. Germline V CDR1 and CDR2: SGHTA, FQGNSA. V gave up 0 bases and J gave up 5 bases, with 15 bases separating them. DNA of the CDR3: TGTGCCAGCAGCTTAGCTGGGAAGGGCCTTCGAGATACGCAGTATTTT. Translation: CASSLAGKGLRDTQYF.

The chain is built from TRBV29-1 and TRBJ1-1; D is undetermined. Germline lookup yields CDR1 SQVTM and CDR2 ANQGSEA. The CDR3 spans 12 residues. Trimming removed 1 base at V and 6 bases at J, with 9 bases between. The CDR3 sequence is CSVEGGIPEAFF. The CDR3 coding sequence is TGCAGCGTTGAAGGGGGAATCCCTGAAGCTTTCTTT.